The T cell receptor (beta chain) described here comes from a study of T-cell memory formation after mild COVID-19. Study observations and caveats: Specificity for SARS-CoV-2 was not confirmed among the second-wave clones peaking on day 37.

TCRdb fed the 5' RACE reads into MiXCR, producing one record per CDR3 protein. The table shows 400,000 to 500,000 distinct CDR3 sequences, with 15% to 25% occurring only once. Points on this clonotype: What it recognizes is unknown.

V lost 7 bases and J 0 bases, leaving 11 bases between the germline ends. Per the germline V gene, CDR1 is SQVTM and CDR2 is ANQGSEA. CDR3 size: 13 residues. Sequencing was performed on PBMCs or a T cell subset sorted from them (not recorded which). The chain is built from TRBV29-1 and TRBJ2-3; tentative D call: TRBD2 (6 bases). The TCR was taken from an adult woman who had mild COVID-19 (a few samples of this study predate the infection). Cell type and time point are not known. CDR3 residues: CSACGASTDTQYF. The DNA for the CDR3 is TGCAGCGCCTGCGGGGCTAGCACAGATACGCAGTATTTT.